This T cell receptor (beta chain) emerged from a study of type 1 and type 2 diabetes patients (TCRdb year 2016). Notes on the research overall: The cohort comprised eight to ten type 1 diabetes patients, a few type 2 diabetes patients and six or seven nondiabetic controls recruited in China. Across the study, CD4+ and CD8+ T cells were positively selected from PBMCs by means of CD4 or CD8 MicroBeads on MACS columns. The whole study generated 18,976,912 paired-end reads. In the study, high-throughput sequencing was used to profile TCRbeta repertoires so that type 1 diabetes, type 2 diabetes and nondiabetic individuals could be compared. For the type 1 diabetes patients, the type 2 diabetes patients acted as a disease comparison group. V gene usage was similar between roughly 18-cycle and approximately 25-cycle amplification, suggesting similar primer efficiencies and random PCR bias. Sequencing of the TCRbeta libraries was paired-end and was performed on Illumina HiSeq 2000 or MiSeq instruments.

Broad study findings and their caveats: The study groups were not matched for age and gender, which could possibly have biased interpretation. Type 2 diabetes repertoires showed high diversity, significantly greater than type 1 diabetes repertoires in both CD4+ and CD8+ T cells. Type 2 diabetes and control samples had highly correlated V and J gene usage patterns, with an average between-sample correlation of roughly 0.97. Only a limited number of T2D and control samples were sequenced, so some T1D-only HECs might also appear in more T2D or control samples. Few highly-expanded CD4+ clones, median one, were found in type 2 diabetes patients, accounting for a median about 3.9% of reads.

Sequencing was carried out with an Illumina MiSeq. Genomic DNA from sorted T cell subsets served as template for TCRbeta CDR3 amplification. The TCRbeta CDR3 region was amplified by multiplex PCR using 30 forward and 13 reverse primers. PCR products were purified with AMPure XP beads, after which indices and adaptors were added in a second approximately 26-cycle PCR. Libraries were gel-purified using the QIAquick Gel Extraction Kit before sequencing. In the paper's pipeline: FLASH was used to merge the paired-end reads, and IgBLAST was used to align the reads to IMGT V, D and J germline references. Reads with below 70% alignment identity to germline references were discarded, and about 10,000,000 reads were retained study-wide. Following IMGT definitions, CDR3 boundaries, reading frame and productivity were assigned. Clones at or above 1% of reads were defined as highly-expanded clones, and diversity was measured by normalized Shannon entropy. Unpaired two-tailed t-tests were used to test group differences in Shannon entropy. TCRdb took the public reads, trimmed them with fastp at Q25, ran MiXCR for clone calling and kept in-frame beta chains. Rows are combined by CDR3 protein, so each entry shows the most common genes and DNA. TCRdb assigned the V and J calls; the authors' analysis was not used. The sample data list fewer than 350,000 distinct CDR3 sequences, and 40% to 50% of these were observed just once. Roughly 13% of the sample is held by the ten biggest clonotypes.

All diabetic patients met standard classification criteria for type 1 or type 2 diabetes, with glucose and C-peptide assessed by WHO-recommended methods. Donors with other autoimmune diseases or infections within the previous four weeks were excluded from participation. Roughly 10 milliliters of peripheral blood were collected from each participant. LymphoPrep density separation was used to isolate PBMCs. For this clonotype: Its specific antigen is unknown. There are no base qualities to consult, and no much larger clone falls within one base.

The source material was peripheral blood mononuclear cells (PBMCs). This receptor was taken from a man aged 18-30 years with type 2 diabetes.

The bases read TGTGCCTGGAGTTATGGGCAGGGATCCTACGAGCAGTACTTC. The encoded protein is CAWSYGQGSYEQYF. This receptor chain uses TRBV30 and TRBJ2-7; the D segment could be TRBD1, given 5 matching bases. The CDR3 covers 14 residues, taking in both the cysteine and the phenylalanine. Only the CDR3 region is kept as DNA, spanning 42 bases read in frame from base 1. At the junction V is shortened by 2 bases and J by 1 base, with 12 bases in between. The germline V gene (reference sequence) yields GTSNPN for CDR1 and SVGIG for CDR2.